This T cell receptor beta chain was recorded in a study of vaccination effects on CD4 cells after COVID-19. Study as a whole: Sampling occurred a median 72 days post second dose, range 14 to 241. Findings of the study overall: Clones of infection and vaccine origin contracted markedly late after vaccination. Cross-reaction with common cold coronaviruses was seen in only 1 of 255 vaccine-induced clones from healthy vaccinees.

A word on this clone: Antigen specificity is unknown.

Produced via immunoSEQ multiplex PCR; TCRdb's table is partial and in-frame only. The data hold fewer than 20,000 clones, with approximately 80% observed a single time. Before sequencing, viral peptide pools were used by the ViraFEST assay to expand antigen-specific CD4+ T cells. Investigators separated out CD4+ T cells once about eleven days of culture had passed. The participants, recipients of two vaccine doses, got either BNT162b2 or mRNA-1273. Wells of a few million PBMC each were grown with 10 IU/ml IL-2 and approximately 9.6 ug/ml peptides. The CDR3 totals 10 residues. The germline gives CDR1 SQVTM, CDR2 ANQGSEA. V was cut by 7 bases and J by 6 bases, with 9 bases left in between.

This TCR was sampled from a human donor who received a COVID-19 vaccine. The genes are TRBV29-1 and TRBJ1-1; D remains unclear. Sequences were derived from CD4+ T cells from PBMCs cultured with HCoV-NL63 spike peptides, sampled after COVID-19 vaccination. CDR3 in amino acids: CSAGVAEAFF. CDR3 sequence (DNA): TGCAGCGCTGGAGTCGCTGAAGCTTTCTTT.